Listed below are T cell receptor beta chains from one sample, sequenced in a study of beta chain features in type 1 diabetes. The method was immunoSEQ multiplex PCR; TCRdb's version includes in-frame clones alone and lacks a portion of them. The data hold about 160,000 clones, with about 10% observed a single time. The sequenced material came from central memory CD4+ T cells from blood. These receptors came from a woman aged 25 to 39 with type 1 diabetes. Each CDR3 is given with its conserved first and last residue. Each record gives: clone size, D gene, V gene, J gene, CDR3 protein, CDR3 DNA. The D gene is left open where the match is weak. Some rows mark clone size as missing; the rest say once, few, many or name a class of expanded clone.

clone_size: few; d_call: -; v_call: TRBV7-3; j_call: TRBJ2-2; cdr3_aa: CASSPRLGHTNTGELFF; cdr3_nt: TGTGCCAGCAGCCCGCGTCTGGGACACACGAACACCGGGGAGCTGTTTTTT
clone_size: few; d_call: TRBD2; v_call: TRBV4-2; j_call: TRBJ2-3; cdr3_aa: CASSLAGGGTDTQYF; cdr3_nt: TGTGCCAGCAGTTTAGCGGGGGGGGGCACAGATACGCAGTATTTT
clone_size: -; d_call: -; v_call: TRBV7-3; j_call: TRBJ1-1; cdr3_aa: CASSLGGANTEAFF; cdr3_nt: TGTGCCAGCAGCTTAGGAGGGGCGAACACTGAAGCTTTCTTT
clone_size: few; d_call: -; v_call: TRBV28; j_call: TRBJ1-2; cdr3_aa: CASSISPAGNYGYTF; cdr3_nt: TGTGCCAGCAGTATCTCCCCAGCAGGCAACTATGGCTACACCTTC
clone_size: few; d_call: -; v_call: TRBV2; j_call: TRBJ1-5; cdr3_aa: CASSDGSSRGHQPQHF; cdr3_nt: TGTGCCAGCAGTGATGGTTCGAGCAGGGGACATCAGCCCCAGCATTTT
clone_size: -; d_call: -; v_call: TRBV6-6; j_call: TRBJ2-1; cdr3_aa: CASSSGRNNEQFF; cdr3_nt: TGTGCCAGCAGTTCAGGTCGTAACAATGAGCAGTTCTTC
clone_size: -; d_call: -; v_call: TRBV7-9; j_call: TRBJ1-2; cdr3_aa: CASSLLTGTGYTF; cdr3_nt: TGTGCCAGCAGTCTCCTTACCGGGACAGGCTACACCTTC
clone_size: few; d_call: TRBD2; v_call: TRBV2; j_call: TRBJ2-1; cdr3_aa: CASTSGLRSSYNEQFF; cdr3_nt: TGTGCCAGTACTAGCGGATTGCGCAGCTCCTACAATGAGCAGTTCTTC
clone_size: -; d_call: TRBD1; v_call: TRBV28; j_call: TRBJ2-3; cdr3_aa: CASSPDRARSDTQYF; cdr3_nt: TGTGCCAGCAGCCCGGACAGGGCTCGGTCAGATACGCAGTATTTT
clone_size: -; d_call: -; v_call: TRBV15; j_call: TRBJ1-2; cdr3_aa: CATSRDYQGRRGYTF; cdr3_nt: TGTGCCACCAGCAGAGATTATCAGGGTCGGCGGGGCTACACCTTC
clone_size: -; d_call: TRBD2; v_call: TRBV7-2; j_call: TRBJ2-2; cdr3_aa: CASSLEEAGGTGELFF; cdr3_nt: TGTGCCAGCAGCTTAGAGGAAGCGGGGGGCACCGGGGAGCTGTTTTTT
clone_size: -; d_call: TRBD1; v_call: TRBV28; j_call: TRBJ1-2; cdr3_aa: CASSGQGGVYGYTF; cdr3_nt: TGTGCCAGCAGCGGACAGGGGGGGGTTTATGGCTACACCTTC
clone_size: few; d_call: -; v_call: TRBV21-1; j_call: TRBJ2-7; cdr3_aa: CASSKVGSSYEQYF; cdr3_nt: TGTGCCAGCAGCAAAGTTGGTAGCTCCTACGAGCAGTACTTC
clone_size: -; d_call: TRBD2; v_call: TRBV30; j_call: TRBJ2-1; cdr3_aa: CAWSRLGLAGSEQFF; cdr3_nt: TGTGCCTGGAGTCGCCTCGGACTAGCGGGAAGTGAGCAGTTCTTC
clone_size: few; d_call: -; v_call: TRBV4-2; j_call: TRBJ2-3; cdr3_aa: CASSSPQGPDTQYF; cdr3_nt: TGTGCCAGCAGCTCTCCACAGGGCCCAGATACGCAGTATTTT
clone_size: -; d_call: TRBD2; v_call: TRBV4-1; j_call: TRBJ2-3; cdr3_aa: CASSHERGLTDTQYF; cdr3_nt: TGCGCCAGCAGCCATGAGCGGGGGCTCACAGATACGCAGTATTTT
clone_size: -; d_call: TRBD2; v_call: TRBV19; j_call: TRBJ2-1; cdr3_aa: CASSIDEREGIEQFF; cdr3_nt: TGTGCCAGTAGTATAGACGAGCGGGAGGGGATCGAGCAGTTCTTC
clone_size: few; d_call: -; v_call: TRBV7-9; j_call: TRBJ1-4; cdr3_aa: CASSFGGREKLFF; cdr3_nt: TGTGCCAGCAGCTTCGGGGGTAGAGAAAAACTGTTTTTT
clone_size: few; d_call: -; v_call: TRBV5-1; j_call: TRBJ2-1; cdr3_aa: CASSSDGGTYNEQFF; cdr3_nt: TGCGCCAGCAGCTCGGACGGGGGTACCTACAATGAGCAGTTCTTC
clone_size: -; d_call: -; v_call: TRBV2; j_call: TRBJ2-2; cdr3_aa: CASIEQTNTGELFF; cdr3_nt: TGTGCCAGCATAGAACAGACGAACACCGGGGAGCTGTTTTTT
clone_size: -; d_call: -; v_call: TRBV5-4; j_call: TRBJ1-2; cdr3_aa: CASSSAPAANYGYTF; cdr3_nt: TGTGCCAGCAGCTCGGCCCCTGCGGCTAACTATGGCTACACCTTC
clone_size: few; d_call: TRBD2; v_call: TRBV19; j_call: TRBJ2-7; cdr3_aa: CATRTSGGHSYEQYF; cdr3_nt: TGTGCCACCAGGACTAGCGGGGGCCACTCCTACGAGCAGTACTTC
clone_size: -; d_call: -; v_call: TRBV7-9; j_call: TRBJ2-7; cdr3_aa: CASTGAVSSYEQYF; cdr3_nt: TGTGCCAGCACTGGGGCCGTCAGCTCCTACGAGCAGTACTTC
clone_size: -; d_call: TRBD1; v_call: TRBV5-1; j_call: TRBJ1-2; cdr3_aa: CASRFQTGVYGYTF; cdr3_nt: TGCGCCAGCCGCTTTCAGACAGGGGTTTATGGCTACACCTTC
clone_size: few; d_call: -; v_call: TRBV28; j_call: TRBJ2-7; cdr3_aa: CASTSRMGRGYGEQYF; cdr3_nt: TGTGCCAGCACCTCTCGGATGGGCAGGGGCTATGGCGAGCAGTACTTC
clone_size: -; d_call: TRBD1; v_call: TRBV7-9; j_call: TRBJ1-2; cdr3_aa: CASSDGTGGGVDYGYTF; cdr3_nt: TGTGCCAGCAGCGACGGGACAGGAGGTGGGGTTGACTATGGCTACACCTTC
clone_size: -; d_call: -; v_call: TRBV27; j_call: TRBJ2-1; cdr3_aa: CASSSGVNEQFF; cdr3_nt: TGTGCCAGCAGTTCAGGGGTAAATGAGCAGTTCTTC
clone_size: -; d_call: -; v_call: TRBV29-1; j_call: TRBJ1-4; cdr3_aa: CSVVAQNEKLFF; cdr3_nt: TGCAGCGTTGTGGCCCAGAATGAAAAACTGTTTTTT
clone_size: -; d_call: TRBD1; v_call: TRBV5-1; j_call: TRBJ1-1; cdr3_aa: CASSPRRDREAFF; cdr3_nt: TGCGCCAGCAGCCCCCGCCGGGACAGGGAAGCTTTCTTT